This TCR beta chain was obtained from a study of Graves' ophthalmopathy and Graves' hyperthyroidism. RNA served as the template for amplifying TCR beta CDR3 regions. A first-round RT-PCR used HTBI primers, followed by a second-round multiplex PCR. TCRdb independently ran MiXCR on the multiplex PCR reads; one entry per CDR3 protein. The sample holds around 1.1 million distinct CDR3 sequences, around a third seen once. The authors enrolled newly diagnosed hyperthyroidism patients aged 18 to 65 with under 2 months' duration. Diagnosis was based on clinical symptoms, serum thyroxine, TRAb, thyroid ultrasound and orbital computed tomography. This clonotype was counted ten times or more. The V gene's germline CDR1 is SGHAT and CDR2 FQNNGV. Trimming at V came to 1 base and at J to 6 bases, leaving 5 bases not matched to a gene. The CDR3 length is 14 residues.

Sequencing input: peripheral blood or thyroid tissue (not recorded which). V usage is TRBV11-2 and J usage is TRBJ2-7; TRBD1 matches 8 bases. The clonotype was recovered from an adult man with Graves' hyperthyroidism. The CDR3 here is CASSLVGTGFEQYF. The CDR3 DNA reads TGTGCCAGCAGCTTAGTGGGGACAGGTTTCGAGCAGTACTTC.